A selection of T cell receptor beta chains follows, all from one sample in a study of cytomegalovirus exposure and HLA in healthy donors. Sequenced by immunoSEQ multiplex PCR; TCRdb stores in-frame clones only, minus some. Of nearly 300,000 clones detected, roughly 88% appear once; the ten largest clones hold approximately 4.3%. Sequencing was carried out using PBMCs. These receptors were collected from a man between 40 and 49 years old in good health and CMV-seropositive. CDR3s include the opening cysteine and the closing phenylalanine or tryptophan. D genes are given only for firm matches. Clone size appears in some rows only: once, few, many, or a class for an expanded clone.

J: TRBJ2-7; V: TRBV7-9; size: .; D: .; DNA: TGTGCCAGCAGCTTTTCTGGGCTCAGCTCCTACGAGCAGTACTTC; CDR3: CASSFSGLSSYEQYF
J: TRBJ1-2; V: TRBV2; size: .; D: TRBD1; DNA: TGTGCCAGCAGTGAGGGCAGGGGGCTCTATGGCTACACCTTC; CDR3: CASSEGRGLYGYTF
J: TRBJ2-1; V: TRBV5-1; size: .; D: .; DNA: TGCGCCAGCAGCCTTACCCCCGGAGACTCAATATACAATGAGCAGTTCTTC; CDR3: CASSLTPGDSIYNEQFF
J: TRBJ2-3; V: TRBV6-6; size: .; D: TRBD2; DNA: TGTGCCAGCAGAACTAGCGGGAAAGGAACAGATACGCAGTATTTT; CDR3: CASRTSGKGTDTQYF
J: TRBJ2-7; V: TRBV28; size: .; D: .; DNA: TGTGCCAGCAGGACAATAGGCGCCCCTGGCCACGAGCAGTACTTC; CDR3: CASRTIGAPGHEQYF
J: TRBJ2-7; V: TRBV10-1; size: .; D: TRBD1; DNA: TGCGCCAGCGCGCCGGCAGGGGGCGCCGAGCAGTACTTC; CDR3: CASAPAGGAEQYF
J: TRBJ1-2; V: TRBV5-4; size: .; D: TRBD1; DNA: TGTGCCAGCAGCCAGGGACAGGCGGGTGGCTACACCTTC; CDR3: CASSQGQAGGYTF
J: TRBJ1-4; V: TRBV27; size: .; D: TRBD1; DNA: TGTGCCAGCAGGGAGGACAGGTCATTAGGAAAACTGTTTTTT; CDR3: CASREDRSLGKLFF
J: TRBJ2-5; V: TRBV28; size: .; D: .; DNA: TGTGCCAGCAGTTTCGTCTCCGGTTTAGAGACCCAGTACTTC; CDR3: CASSFVSGLETQYF
J: TRBJ2-1; V: TRBV7-9; size: few; D: TRBD1; DNA: TGTGCCAGCAGCTTCCCCCGGCTAGGACAGGATGAGCAGTTCTTC; CDR3: CASSFPRLGQDEQFF
J: TRBJ1-1; V: TRBV28; size: once; D: TRBD1; DNA: TGTGCCAGCAGACCGGGACAGTTCCCAATGAACACTGAAGCTTTCTTT; CDR3: CASRPGQFPMNTEAFF
J: TRBJ2-1; V: TRBV4-2; size: .; D: TRBD2; DNA: TGTGCCAGCAGTCCTAGCGGGAGCAATAACAATGAGCAGTTCTTC; CDR3: CASSPSGSNNNEQFF
J: TRBJ2-7; V: TRBV7-3; size: .; D: TRBD1; DNA: TGTGCCAGCAGCTTAGGGACAGGGGGCCGACCAACTTCCTACGAGCAGTACTTC; CDR3: CASSLGTGGRPTSYEQYF
J: TRBJ2-5; V: TRBV6-5; size: .; D: TRBD2; DNA: TGTGCCAGCAGATACGGGACTAGCGGGATGGGGGAGACCCAGTACTTC; CDR3: CASRYGTSGMGETQYF
J: TRBJ2-7; V: TRBV7-9; size: .; D: TRBD1; DNA: TGTTCCAGCAGCTTCGGGACAGGAGCCTACGAGCAGTACTTC; CDR3: CSSSFGTGAYEQYF
J: TRBJ1-1; V: TRBV27; size: once; D: .; DNA: TGTGCCAGCAGTCGAGGACTTCTGAATGAAGCTTTCTTT; CDR3: CASSRGLLNEAFF
J: TRBJ2-7; V: TRBV5-4; size: .; D: TRBD2; DNA: TGTGCCAGCAGCTTAGGTTGGGCTAGCGGGAGAGCCCACGAGCAGTACTTC; CDR3: CASSLGWASGRAHEQYF
J: TRBJ1-4; V: TRBV28; size: .; D: TRBD1; DNA: TGTGCCAGCAGTTACAGGGGGTATAATGAAAAACTGTTTTTT; CDR3: CASSYRGYNEKLFF
J: TRBJ2-3; V: TRBV7-9; size: .; D: TRBD2; DNA: TGTGCCAGCAGCTCTGTAGCGGGAGGGTTCGCAGATACGCAGTATTTT; CDR3: CASSSVAGGFADTQYF
J: TRBJ2-2; V: TRBV19; size: .; D: TRBD1; DNA: TGTGCCAGTAGTACCCGGACAGGGGTAAACACCGGGGAGCTGTTTTTT; CDR3: CASSTRTGVNTGELFF
J: TRBJ2-5; V: TRBV7-3; size: .; D: TRBD1; DNA: TGTGCCAGCAGCTGGGACAGAGAAGAAGAGACCCAGTACTTC; CDR3: CASSWDREEETQYF
J: TRBJ1-2; V: TRBV28; size: .; D: .; DNA: TGTGCCAGCAGTCTCCGGACGACCGCGGGTGGCTACACCTTC; CDR3: CASSLRTTAGGYTF
J: TRBJ2-5; V: TRBV27; size: .; D: .; DNA: TGTGCCAGCAGATACAGCGGAGACGGGGCCCAGTACTTC; CDR3: CASRYSGDGAQYF
J: TRBJ1-3; V: TRBV2; size: .; D: TRBD1; DNA: TGTGCCAGCAGTGGACAGGGGAGCTCTGGAAACACCATATATTTT; CDR3: CASSGQGSSGNTIYF
J: TRBJ1-1; V: TRBV7-3; size: .; D: .; DNA: TGTGCCAGCAGCTTAACTCGAGCGGCTGAAGCTTTCTTT; CDR3: CASSLTRAAEAFF
J: TRBJ1-2; V: TRBV30; size: .; D: .; DNA: TGTGCCTGGAGTGTAGGGCAGGGGCCCAACTATGGCTACACCTTC; CDR3: CAWSVGQGPNYGYTF
J: TRBJ1-1; V: TRBV6-5; size: few; D: .; DNA: TGTGCCAGCAGTTCGTCAGGGGCCAACACTGAAGCTTTCTTT; CDR3: CASSSSGANTEAFF
J: TRBJ2-3; V: TRBV7-2; size: .; D: TRBD1; DNA: TGTGCCAGCAGCCCCTACAGGGGCGGCACAGATACGCAGTATTTT; CDR3: CASSPYRGGTDTQYF
J: TRBJ2-1; V: TRBV5-6; size: .; D: TRBD2; DNA: TGTGCCAGCAGCTTGGGACTAGCGGGAGGCAATGAGCAGTTCTTC; CDR3: CASSLGLAGGNEQFF
J: TRBJ1-4; V: TRBV18; size: .; D: .; DNA: TGTGCCAGCTCACCATTGGGGCAGAATAATGAAAAACTGTTTTTT; CDR3: CASSPLGQNNEKLFF
J: TRBJ2-7; V: TRBV27; size: .; D: .; DNA: TGTGCCAGTAGCCCCACCGCCTACGAGCAGTACTTC; CDR3: CASSPTAYEQYF
J: TRBJ2-7; V: TRBV4-3; size: .; D: .; DNA: TGCGCCAGCAGCCAAGTTATCGGGGACTCCTACGAGCAGTACTTC; CDR3: CASSQVIGDSYEQYF
J: TRBJ2-7; V: TRBV7-9; size: .; D: TRBD1; DNA: TGTGCCAGCAGTTTTTCCCAGTGGGACAGGCGTTACGAGCAGTACTTC; CDR3: CASSFSQWDRRYEQYF
J: TRBJ2-5; V: TRBV19; size: .; D: .; DNA: TGTGCCAGTAGAGGGGGAGAGACCCAGTACTTC; CDR3: CASRGGETQYF
J: TRBJ1-4; V: TRBV28; size: .; D: .; DNA: TGTGCCAGCAGTTTAGGAGGGCCTAATGAAAAACTGTTTTTT; CDR3: CASSLGGPNEKLFF
J: TRBJ2-1; V: TRBV25-1; size: .; D: TRBD1; DNA: TGTGCCTGTACAGGGGCCAGGGGTGAGCAGTTCTTC; CDR3: CACTGARGEQFF
J: TRBJ2-3; V: TRBV29-1; size: .; D: TRBD2; DNA: TGCAGCGCCGGGACTAGCGGCCTTAGCACAGATACGCAGTATTTT; CDR3: CSAGTSGLSTDTQYF
J: TRBJ2-5; V: TRBV7-3; size: .; D: TRBD2; DNA: TGTGCCAGCAGCCCCCACGGGGAGGGGCGAGAGACCCAGTACTTC; CDR3: CASSPHGEGRETQYF
J: TRBJ1-2; V: TRBV7-2; size: .; D: .; DNA: TGTGCCAGCAGCCCCCTCGTACGGGTATTGGGCTACACCTTC; CDR3: CASSPLVRVLGYTF
J: TRBJ2-5; V: TRBV4-2; size: .; D: .; DNA: TGTGCCAGCAGCCAAGATTTGAGGGAAGAGACCCAGTACTTC; CDR3: CASSQDLREETQYF
J: TRBJ2-7; V: TRBV11-2; size: .; D: TRBD1; DNA: TGTGCCAGCAGCCCCGACAGGGAGTCCTACGAGCAGTACTTC; CDR3: CASSPDRESYEQYF
J: TRBJ1-4; V: TRBV13; size: .; D: TRBD1; DNA: TGTGCCAGCAGCAGCCCGTTGGACAGGGAGTATGAAAAACTGTTTTTT; CDR3: CASSSPLDREYEKLFF
J: TRBJ2-7; V: TRBV7-8; size: few; D: TRBD1; DNA: TGTGCCAGCAGCGCGGCCGGGACAGGTCGGTCTTTGATCTACGAGCAGTACTTC; CDR3: CASSAAGTGRSLIYEQYF
J: TRBJ2-7; V: TRBV9; size: few; D: .; DNA: TGTGCCCGTCGAACGGGACTTAACGAGCAGTACTTC; CDR3: CARRTGLNEQYF
J: TRBJ2-2; V: TRBV6-5; size: .; D: .; DNA: TGTGCCAGCGGCAGGAATCAGAACACCGGGGAGCTGTTTTTT; CDR3: CASGRNQNTGELFF
J: TRBJ2-7; V: TRBV10-3; size: .; D: .; DNA: TGTGCCATCAGTGAGTTACTAGGCTCCTACGAGCAGTACTTC; CDR3: CAISELLGSYEQYF
J: TRBJ2-7; V: TRBV29-1; size: .; D: TRBD1; DNA: TGCAGTGCAGGGGGTTACTCCACCTACGAGCAGTACTTC; CDR3: CSAGGYSTYEQYF
J: TRBJ1-1; V: TRBV10-3; size: few; D: .; DNA: TGTGCCATCAGTGAGTCCGAACTGATGAACACTGAAGCTTTCTTT; CDR3: CAISESELMNTEAFF